Listed here are 24 T cell receptor beta chains from one sample, sequenced in a study of blood T cell repertoires in COVID-19. Data came from immunoSEQ multiplex PCR; TCRdb stores just in-frame clones and leaves some out. This table holds about 24,000 clones, 75% to 90% found once. Sequenced sample: peripheral blood. Source of these receptors: a woman in her 70s with active COVID-19.

This chain connects TRBV21-1 to TRBJ2-7; the D call of TRBD1 is as the table states it, not checked on the DNA. TRBV21-1 is noted as a pseudogene. There are 13 residues in the CDR3. CDR3 sequence reads: CASPRDRIYEQYF. The CDR3 bases are TGTGCCAGCCCCCGGGACAGAATTTACGAGCAGTACTTC.

The rearrangement joins TRBV14 to TRBJ2-1, with 13 nucleotides matching TRBD2. Germline trimming cut 4 bases from V and 6 bases from J; bases unmatched to any gene: 6. The CDR3 sequence is 16 residues long. The germline V gene has CDR1 SGHDN and CDR2 FVKESK. CDR3 nucleotides: TGTGCCAGCAGCCGAGAACTAGCGGGGGGGCGCAATGAGCAGTTCTTC. Its translation: CASSRELAGGRNEQFF.

The chain has TRBV5-8 and TRBJ2-3; 14 positions agree with TRBD2. Germline CDR1 and CDR2: SGHTS and YDEGEE. The V and J ends lost 0 bases and 3 bases, in that order; junction bases with no gene match: 6. CDR3 length: 18 amino acids. CDR3 in DNA: TGTGCCAGCAGCTTGGGAACTGGACTAGCGGGGGGTACAGATACGCAGTATTTT. Translation: CASSLGTGLAGGTDTQYF.

This clone was found once. The chain couples TRBV29-1 to TRBJ1-2, with D perhaps TRBD1 (6 bases). This CDR3 is built from 14 residues. Germline loops: CDR1 SQVTM, CDR2 ANQGSEA. The V end lost 2 bases, the J end lost 5 bases, and 15 bases lay between the germline ends. The CDR3 bases are TGCAGCGTTGAAAGTGGGGGGGCGCGGTATGGCTACACCTTC. Its protein product is CSVESGGARYGYTF.

A single count supports this clone. The V gene is TRBV3-1 (or the pseudogene TRBV3-2), the J gene TRBJ2-7, with 8 positions matching TRBD1. The CDR3 totals 15 residues. The J segment lost 6 bases and the V segment lost 4 bases, leaving 11 bases of the junction unmatched. CDR1 LGHDT and CDR2 YNNKEL come from the germline V gene (reference sequence). CDR3 sequence reads: CASSLQGVGPGEQYF. The CDR3 coding sequence is TGTGCCAGCAGCCTACAGGGGGTTGGGCCTGGCGAGCAGTACTTC.

The J gene is TRBJ1-2, the V gene TRBV14, with a weak D call TRBD1 (5 bases). Germline V CDR1 and CDR2: SGHDN, FVKESK. The CDR3 runs 13 residues. Deletions cut 1 base from V and 7 bases from J, with 10 bases between. The CDR3, as DNA: TGTGCCAGCAGCCAAGTAAGGGGATCTGGCTACACCTTC. Translated, it gives CASSQVRGSGYTF.

This sequence joins TRBV12-3 or TRBV12-4 and TRBJ1-2, with 7 bases identical to TRBD1. There are 12 residues in the CDR3. The junction had 5 bases not matched to a gene; V was cut back by 6 bases and J by 7 bases. In nucleotides, the CDR3 is TGTGCCAGCAGGAAACAGGGGACTGGCTACACCTTC. It codes for CASRKQGTGYTF.

This chain uses TRBV5-6 with TRBJ2-5; TRBD2 matches at 9 bases. Unmatched junction bases numbered 7, after V lost 3 bases and J lost 4 bases. The CDR3 runs to 15 residues. The germline gives CDR1 SGHDT, CDR2 YYEEEE. CDR3 coding DNA: TGTGCCAGCAGCTCGCAGACTAGCGGTGGAGAGACCCAGTACTTC. It yields the protein CASSSQTSGGETQYF.

The chain couples TRBV6-5 to TRBJ2-5; D might be TRBD2 (6 bases). The germline V gene encodes CDR1 MNHEY and CDR2 SVGAGI. The CDR3 has 14 amino acids. Trimming cost V 7 bases and J 7 bases, with 19 bases left between them. The CDR3 sequence is CASIAPGGVGTQYF. The CDR3 DNA follows: TGTGCCAGCATCGCCCCAGGCGGGGTAGGGACCCAGTACTTC.

The rearrangement uses TRBV7-8 and TRBJ1-1; D call uncertain. Germline CDR1 and CDR2: SGHVS and FQNEAQ. The V and J ends lost 4 bases and 6 bases respectively, with 9 bases between them. CDR3 length equals 12 residues. The CDR3: CASSSGVAEAFF. CDR3 sequence (DNA): TGTGCCAGCAGCTCCGGGGTGGCTGAAGCTTTCTTT. The full variable domain, rest sourced from reference TRBV7-8 and TRBJ1-1, is GAGVSQSPRYKVAKRGQDVALRCDPISGHVSLFWYQQALGQGPEFLTYFQNEAQLDKSGLPSDRFFAERPEGSVSTLKIQRTQQEDSAVYLCASSSGVAEAFFGQGTRLTVV.

In DNA form, the CDR3 reads TGCGCCAGCAGCTCTAGGGGGGGCCCAAGGAACACTGAAGCTTTCTTT. Protein: CASSSRGGPRNTEAFF. V and J are TRBV5-1 and TRBJ1-1; weak D call: TRBD1 (6 bases). Germline CDR1 and CDR2: SGHRS and YFSETQ. This CDR3 contains 16 residues. Trimming removed 3 bases at V and 1 base at J, with 16 bases between.

J is TRBJ1-3 and V is TRBV2; unclear D gene. The CDR3 consists of 13 residues. CDR1 is SNHLY and CDR2 is FYNNEI in the germline V gene. Between the trimmed V and J ends, which lost 7 bases and 0 bases, there was a span of 7 bases. The CDR3 protein is CASTRDSGNTIYF. The CDR3 DNA reads as TGTGCCAGCACACGAGACTCTGGAAACACCATATATTTT.

This clone occurred a few times. The chain is built from TRBV11-3 and TRBJ1-3; D is perhaps TRBD1 (5 bases). This CDR3 region has 15 residues. Trimming took off 3 bases at V and 0 bases at J, with 9 bases between the two ends. Germline assignment: CDR1 SGHNT and CDR2 YENEEA. CDR3 bases: TGTGCCAGCAGCTTCGACAGCTCCTCTGGAAACACCATATATTTT. Protein product: CASSFDSSSGNTIYF.

DNA of the CDR3: TGTGCCAGTAGTTATGGAGGACCTGACTACGAGCAGTACTTC. Translated, it gives CASSYGGPDYEQYF. The chain combines TRBV19 with TRBJ2-7; a weak D match, TRBD2 (5 bases). The CDR3 is 14 residues long. The germline V gene has CDR1 LNHDA and CDR2 SQIVND (reference sequence). The germline V and J ends were trimmed by 5 bases and 3 bases, with 14 bases remaining between them. The variable domain in full, completed from reference TRBV19 and TRBJ2-7, reads DGGITQSPKYLFRKEGQNVTLSCEQNLNHDAMYWYRQDPGQGLRLIYYSQIVNDFQKGDIAEGYSVSREKKESFPLTVTSAQKNPTAFYLCASSYGGPDYEQYFGPGTRLTVT.

The rearrangement links TRBV20-1 to TRBJ1-1; weak D call: TRBD1 (5 bases). CDR1 and CDR2 (germline): DFQATT, SNEGSKA (reference sequence). V gave up 7 bases and J gave up 5 bases, with 8 bases separating them. The CDR3 totals 10 residues. The CDR3 nucleotides read TGCAGTGAGGGGAAGACTGAAGCTTTCTTT. Amino acid sequence: CSEGKTEAFF.

The chain recombines TRBV14 with TRBJ2-5, with 8 bases fitting TRBD1. Germline loops: CDR1 SGHDN, CDR2 FVKESK. Germline trimming cut 4 bases from V and 1 base from J; bases unmatched to any gene: 5. The CDR3 runs to 15 residues. The DNA of the CDR3 is TGTGCCAGCAGCCTGGCAACAGGGGGCCAAGAGACCCAGTACTTC. It specifies CASSLATGGQETQYF.

The chain has TRBV19 and TRBJ1-5; D is undetermined. Germline assignment: CDR1 LNHDA and CDR2 SQIVND (reference sequence). Trimming removed 7 bases at V and 4 bases at J, with 8 bases between. This CDR3 contains 12 residues. The CDR3 nucleotides are TGTGCCAGTAAAGAACTTAATCAGCCCCAGCATTTT. Translation gives CASKELNQPQHF.

The chain links TRBV6-5 to TRBJ2-7; D unresolved. The germline gives CDR1 MNHEY, CDR2 SVGAGI. Between the trimmed V and J ends, which lost 4 bases and 4 bases, there was a span of 5 bases. The CDR3 runs to 11 residues. CDR3 nucleotides: TGTGCCAGCAGTTCTCTTTACGAGCAGTACTTC. It yields the protein CASSSLYEQYF.

The DNA for the CDR3 is TGCAGCGTTGAAGCCCAGCTGCGGGAGACCCAGTACTTC. It yields the protein CSVEAQLRETQYF. This chain links TRBV29-1 with TRBJ2-5; D gene uncertain. Germline V gene data show CDR1 as SQVTM and CDR2 as ANQGSEA. V lost 1 base to trimming and J lost 5 bases, with 11 bases between them. The CDR3 has 13 residues. Complete variable domain (other parts from reference TRBV29-1 and TRBJ2-5): SAVISQKPSRDICQRGTSLTIQCQVDSQVTMMFWYRQQPGQSLTLIATANQGSEATYESGFVIDKFPISRPNLTFSTLTVSNMSPEDSSIYLCSVEAQLRETQYFGPGTRLLVL.

The chain couples TRBV2 to TRBJ2-5; 14 bases are a match to TRBD2. J lost 5 bases, V lost 5 bases, and 7 bases had no gene match. This CDR3 region has 16 residues. CDR1 is SNHLY, CDR2 FYNNEI, per germline. DNA of the CDR3: TGTGCCAGCAGTTTGCGACTAGCGGGGGGGTCGGAGACCCAGTACTTC. It encodes CASSLRLAGGSETQYF.

The chain recombines TRBV29-1 with TRBJ1-2; possible D gene TRBD1, 5 bases. V gave up 7 bases and J gave up 5 bases, with 14 bases separating them. The CDR3 is 12 amino acids. Germline V gives CDR1 SQVTM, CDR2 ANQGSEA. CDR3 in amino acids: CSDLWGGYGYTF. The DNA of the CDR3 is TGCAGCGACCTCTGGGGGGGGTATGGCTACACCTTC.

The chain carries TRBV7-8 and TRBJ2-7, with D perhaps TRBD2 (6 bases). V lost 5 bases to trimming and J lost 7 bases, with 15 bases between them. This CDR3 is built from 13 residues. CDR1 and CDR2 (germline): SGHVS, FQNEAQ. CDR3: CASSGGEAREQYF. The CDR3 nucleotides read TGTGCCAGCAGCGGCGGGGAGGCTCGTGAGCAGTACTTC.

The chain links TRBV30 to TRBJ1-5, with 7 bases that match TRBD1. This CDR3 has 14 amino acids. The germline V gene has CDR1 GTSNPN and CDR2 SVGIG (reference sequence). Trimming cost V 5 bases and J 4 bases; bases outside gene matches: 8. CDR3: CAWSRDRNNQPQHF. CDR3 nucleotide sequence: TGTGCCTGGTCCCGGGACAGAAATAATCAGCCCCAGCATTTT.

The V gene is TRBV9, the J gene TRBJ2-3, with a weak D call TRBD2 (7 bases). With 0 bases removed from V and 8 bases from J, the gap between germline ends came to 10 bases. The CDR3 loop spans 13 amino acids. CDR1 and CDR2 from the germline V gene are SGDLS and YYNGEE. The CDR3 spells CASSVAGEGTQYF. The CDR3 DNA follows: TGTGCCAGCAGCGTAGCAGGGGAGGGTACGCAGTATTTT.